Following are 18 T cell receptor beta chains from one sample sequenced in a study of blood T cell repertoires in COVID-19. Sequencing used immunoSEQ multiplex PCR; TCRdb keeps in-frame clones, though not all of them. This table has 120,000 or so clones, 65% to 85% appearing once. Sequencing was performed on peripheral blood. These receptors originate from a man in his 70s with acute or convalescent COVID-19.

This chain links TRBV9 with TRBJ1-5, with TRBD1 matching over 7 bases. The CDR3 is 15 amino acids. With 3 bases clipped from V and 3 bases from J, the junction kept 6 bases outside the gene matches. CDR1 SGDLS and CDR2 YYNGEE come from the germline V gene. CDR3 protein: CASSDTGAPNQPQHF. The CDR3 region has the DNA TGTGCCAGCAGCGACACAGGGGCCCCCAATCAGCCCCAGCATTTT.

The genes are TRBV5-1 and TRBJ2-3, with D possibly being TRBD2 (5 bases). The CDR3 totals 13 residues. Between the trimmed V and J ends, which lost 5 bases and 6 bases, there was a span of 13 bases. CDR1 is SGHRS, CDR2 YFSETQ, per germline. The CDR3 spells CASREDQRDTQYF. In DNA, the CDR3 is TGCGCCAGCAGGGAGGACCAGCGGGATACGCAGTATTTT.

The genes are TRBV11-2 and TRBJ1-1; D ambiguous. This CDR3 is 17 amino acids long. Germline V gives CDR1 SGHAT, CDR2 FQNNGV. Trimming removed 3 bases at V and 4 bases at J, with 21 bases between. This CDR3 is CASSFPQPGSKGTEAFF. CDR3 bases: TGTGCCAGCAGCTTCCCCCAGCCGGGGTCGAAGGGCACTGAAGCTTTCTTT.

This clone was detected only a few times. The V and J genes are TRBV19 and TRBJ2-1; TRBD1 matches at 10 bases. V trimming: 6 bases; J trimming: 4 bases; junction bases outside the gene matches: 3. Germline V lookup: CDR1 LNHDA, CDR2 SQIVND (reference sequence). This CDR3 spans 14 amino acids. CDR3 in DNA: TGTGCCAGTAGAGACAGGGGGCTTTACAATGAGCAGTTCTTC. Its protein product is CASRDRGLYNEQFF.

This clone was counted a few times. The chain links TRBV11-2 to TRBJ2-1; 10 bases line up with TRBD1. The J segment lost 4 bases and the V segment lost 3 bases, leaving 3 bases of the junction unmatched. The CDR3 sequence is 15 residues long. Germline CDR1 reads SGHAT; CDR2 reads FQNNGV. CDR3 residues: CASSFGTGVYNEQFF. The CDR3 DNA is TGTGCCAGCAGCTTCGGGACAGGGGTTTACAATGAGCAGTTCTTC.

The V call is TRBV6-5, the J call TRBJ2-1; 8 positions agree with TRBD2. Germline lookup yields CDR1 MNHEY and CDR2 SVGAGI. The CDR3 consists of 15 residues. The V gene end was trimmed by 6 bases and the J gene end by 6 bases; junction bases not matched to a gene: 10. CDR3 protein: CASRQSGGPGNEQFF. CDR3 DNA: TGTGCCAGCAGGCAAAGCGGGGGCCCCGGCAATGAGCAGTTCTTC.

V gene TRBV7-9 combines with J gene TRBJ2-3; 7 bases are shared with TRBD1. This CDR3 has 14 amino acids. Germline CDR1 reads SEHNR; CDR2 reads FQNEAQ (reference sequence). J was trimmed by 3 bases and V by 8 bases; bases with no gene match: 8. CDR3 coding DNA: TGTGCCAGCCCCCGGGACAGAGTGACAGATACGCAGTATTTT. Translating it yields CASPRDRVTDTQYF.

The chain carries TRBV2 and TRBJ2-5, with D unclear. This CDR3 has 11 residues. V lost 6 bases to trimming and J lost 8 bases, with 10 bases between them. Germline CDR1 and CDR2: SNHLY and FYNNEI. The CDR3 is CASSVEITQYF. The CDR3 coding sequence is TGTGCCAGCAGCGTCGAGATAACCCAGTACTTC.

Worth noting for this clone: The same CDR3 is also encoded by other DNA sequences in this sample. The chain carries TRBV2 and TRBJ1-2; 8 nucleotides agree with TRBD1. Germline CDR1 reads SNHLY; CDR2 reads FYNNEI. J was trimmed by 3 bases and V by 3 bases; bases with no gene match: 0. The CDR3 extends over 13 amino acids. The CDR3 nucleotides are TGTGCCAGCAGTGAGGACAGGGACTATGGCTACACCTTC. It codes for CASSEDRDYGYTF.

The rearrangement uses TRBV5-8 and TRBJ1-4, with TRBD1 matching 9 bases. The CDR3 sequence is 14 residues long. Germline CDR1 SGHTS, CDR2 YDEGEE. Trimming took 4 bases from V and 10 from J; bases not matched to a gene: 8. For the CDR3, the DNA is TGTGCCAGCAGCCTACAGGGGGCGGTCGGAAAACTGTTTTTT. As protein: CASSLQGAVGKLFF.

This chain links TRBV2 with TRBJ1-6, with D hard to call. Trimming removed 2 bases from V and 0 bases from J, with 8 bases in between. The germline gives CDR1 SNHLY, CDR2 FYNNEI. The CDR3 spans 16 residues. The CDR3 DNA reads TGTGCCAGCAGTGAACCGGGGAGCTCCTATAATTCACCCCTCCACTTT. It specifies CASSEPGSSYNSPLHF.

This clone was observed a single time. The chain links TRBV5-1 to TRBJ1-6, with a tentative D call TRBD1 (6 bases). V was cut by 4 bases and J by 1 base, with 9 bases left in between. CDR1 SGHRS and CDR2 YFSETQ come from the germline V gene. The CDR3 is made up of 15 amino acids. The DNA for the CDR3 is TGCGCCAGCAGCGATCAGGGGTCCTATAATTCACCCCTCCACTTT. Translation gives CASSDQGSYNSPLHF.

The genes are TRBV29-1 and TRBJ2-5; a weak D match, TRBD1 (7 bases). With 4 bases removed from V and 4 bases from J, the gap between germline ends came to 19 bases. Looked up from germline, CDR1 is SQVTM and CDR2 is ANQGSEA. The CDR3 extends over 15 amino acids. CDR3 sequence (DNA): TGCAGCGTTGTCAGGGGGACCTTTAGCGGAGAGACCCAGTACTTC. It codes for CSVVRGTFSGETQYF.

V is TRBV19 and J is TRBJ2-7, with D possibly being TRBD2 (6 bases). V dropped 8 bases and J dropped 0 bases, with 29 bases sitting between them. Germline CDR1 LNHDA, CDR2 SQIVND (reference sequence). The length of the CDR3 is 19 residues. CDR3 bases: TGTGCCAGTCCCCCGAGGCCCCCAGGACTCGGGAGTCGCTCCTACGAGCAGTACTTC. This gives the protein CASPPRPPGLGSRSYEQYF.

The V and J genes are TRBV24-1 and TRBJ2-1, with a weak D call TRBD1 (6 bases). This CDR3 has 14 amino acids. Germline CDR1 reads KGHDR; CDR2 reads SFDVKD. V was trimmed by 7 bases and J by 0 bases, leaving 9 bases between them. This CDR3 reads CATSSGVSYNEQFF. CDR3 DNA: TGTGCCACCAGCTCAGGGGTCTCCTACAATGAGCAGTTCTTC.

The chain joins TRBV9 to TRBJ1-5; 8 bases line up with TRBD1. The trim removed 0 bases at V and 2 bases at J, leaving 7 bases unmatched. This CDR3 has 17 residues. Germline values: CDR1 SGDLS, CDR2 YYNGEE. The CDR3 region is CASSVATGQGRNQPQHF. The CDR3, as DNA: TGTGCCAGCAGCGTAGCTACAGGACAGGGACGCAATCAGCCCCAGCATTTT.

This sequence joins TRBV5-1 and TRBJ1-6, with TRBD1 identical over 7 bases. This CDR3 spans 14 amino acids. CDR1 SGHRS and CDR2 YFSETQ come from the germline V gene. Trimming at V came to 2 bases and at J to 8 bases, leaving 4 bases not matched to a gene. The CDR3 protein is CASSFEDRYSPLHF. The CDR3 DNA reads TGCGCCAGCAGCTTCGAGGACAGGTATTCACCCCTCCACTTT.

The chain couples TRBV3-1 (or the pseudogene TRBV3-2) to TRBJ1-2; a possible D gene is TRBD1 (5 bases). CDR1 LGHDT and CDR2 YNNKEL come from the germline V gene (reference sequence). Trimming cost V 3 bases and J 3 bases, with 14 bases left between them. This CDR3 is built from 15 residues. The CDR3 loop is CASSHRVGIDYGYTF. CDR3 nucleotides: TGTGCCAGCAGCCACAGGGTAGGCATCGACTATGGCTACACCTTC.